This T cell receptor beta chain was obtained from a study of CD8 T cells in ankylosing spondylitis (dated by TCRdb to between 2016 and 2019). About the full investigation: The study profiled T cell receptor beta repertoires in healthy donors and ankylosing spondylitis patients to find disease-linked TCR variants. Samples of peripheral blood were taken, and for ankylosing spondylitis patients, synovial fluid was collected as well. The full study cohort comprised about 24 ankylosing spondylitis patients and roughly 100 healthy donors. What the study reported, not specific to this receptor: Some motif variants had previously been reported in the synovial fluid and blood of reactive arthritis patients, which suggests shared mechanisms of disease initiation. In peripheral blood, the disease-linked clones were found at relatively low frequencies and had a CD8+ phenotype. Blood from ankylosing spondylitis patients appeared to be characterized by a TCR beta motif made up of fewer than ten highly homologous amino acid variants. The disease-linked clones were reported as significantly enriched in matched synovial fluid samples from ankylosing spondylitis patients.

This clonotype was observed many times. Its antigen remains undetermined. No much larger clone is present one base from it, and per-base qualities are unavailable. The sequencer listed for this sample is Illumina HiSeq 2500. Quantitative 5'-RACE with molecular barcodes was used to prepare TCR beta libraries. Regarding the original processing steps: A new computational method based on a probabilistic model of VDJ rearrangement was used to identify disease-linked TCR variants. TCRdb trimmed the raw reads at Q25, called clones with MiXCR and kept productive beta chains. Merged by CDR3 protein, the rows form single entries marked with the most common genes and DNA. TCRdb, not the original authors, processed these V and J calls. The sample table lists more than 150,000 distinct CDR3 sequences, 10% to 15% of them with a count of one. The ten largest make up approximately 10% of the sample. The junction shows trimming of 5 bases on V and 3 bases on J, plus 10 bases between the germline ends. CDR1 is given as SGHAT and CDR2 as FQNNGV, both from the germline V gene. The CDR3 numbers 14 residues from cysteine through phenylalanine. The sequence is cut down to CDR3 DNA, 42 bases in frame from base 1.

This chain is built from TRBV11-2 and TRBJ2-2, with an unclear D gene assignment. The origin of this receptor is a female donor with ankylosing spondylitis or in good health (not recorded which). The material sequenced was blood, either unsorted or a sorted T cell fraction (not recorded which). The sequence in DNA is TGTGCCAGCAGCCGATGGGGTTACACCGGGGAGCTGTTTTTT. Protein translation: CASSRWGYTGELFF.